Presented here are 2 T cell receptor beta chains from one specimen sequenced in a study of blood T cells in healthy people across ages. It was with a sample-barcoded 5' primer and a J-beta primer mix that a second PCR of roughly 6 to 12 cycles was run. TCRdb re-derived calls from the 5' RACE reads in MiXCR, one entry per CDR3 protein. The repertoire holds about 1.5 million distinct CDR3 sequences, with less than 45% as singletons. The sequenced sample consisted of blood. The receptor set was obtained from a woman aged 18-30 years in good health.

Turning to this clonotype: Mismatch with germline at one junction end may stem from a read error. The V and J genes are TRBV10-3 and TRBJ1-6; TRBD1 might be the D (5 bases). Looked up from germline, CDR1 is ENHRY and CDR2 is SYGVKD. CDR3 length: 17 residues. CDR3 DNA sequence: TGTGCCATCAGTGACCCGGCAGGGAGCTCCTATAATTCACCCCCCCACTTT. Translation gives CAISDPAGSSYNSPPHF.

The CDR3 nucleotides are TGTGCCAGCAGTTTGCACAGAGACTACGAGCAGTACTTC. Translated, it gives CASSLHRDYEQYF. The genes are TRBV27 and TRBJ2-5; D is unresolved. Near its end, the DNA agrees better with TRBJ2-7, so the J call may be wrong. CDR3 size: 13 residues. Germline CDR1 MNHEY, CDR2 SMNVEV (reference sequence).